The entry below describes one T cell receptor beta chain. Its antigen is unidentified. This specimen belongs to a study of identical twins. Findings of the study overall: There was more out-of-frame TCR alpha sharing in monozygotic twins than models estimated. Whereas memory repertoires showed no such difference, abundant cord blood beta clonotypes carried fewer insertions. Zero-insertion analyses could be partly confounded by invariant MAIT and iNKT cells.

The donors were all healthy and Caucasian. The length of the CDR3 is 12 residues. Germline V gene sequence: CDR1 MNHEY, CDR2 SVGEGT. The V gene lost 5 bases and the J gene lost 8 bases, with 10 bases spanning the gap. Each CDR3 protein gets one entry after TCRdb re-called the 5' RACE reads with MiXCR. The repertoire has 500,000 to 550,000 distinct CDR3 sequences, around 20% of them found once; the top ten carry around 0.47%. The data also belong to a second study, concerning yellow fever vaccine responses in identical twins.

The sequence was obtained from a woman younger than 35 in good health. Sequencing was performed on CD4+ T cells sorted from blood. This chain connects TRBV6-2 or TRBV6-3 to TRBJ1-5; D gene ambiguous. The CDR3 sequence is CASSPGLKPQHF. The CDR3 bases are TGTGCCAGCAGTCCCGGTTTGAAGCCCCAGCATTTT.